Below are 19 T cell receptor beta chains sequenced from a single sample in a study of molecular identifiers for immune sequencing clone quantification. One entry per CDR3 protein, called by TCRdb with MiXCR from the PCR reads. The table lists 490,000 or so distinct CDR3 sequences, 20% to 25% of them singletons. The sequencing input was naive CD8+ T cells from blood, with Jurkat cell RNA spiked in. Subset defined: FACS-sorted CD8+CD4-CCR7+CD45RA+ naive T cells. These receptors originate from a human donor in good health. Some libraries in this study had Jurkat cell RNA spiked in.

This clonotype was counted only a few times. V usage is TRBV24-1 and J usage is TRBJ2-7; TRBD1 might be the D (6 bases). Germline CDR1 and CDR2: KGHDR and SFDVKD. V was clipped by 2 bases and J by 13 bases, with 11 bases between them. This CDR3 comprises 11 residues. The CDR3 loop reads CATSDSGHFYF. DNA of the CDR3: TGTGCCACCAGTGATTCGGGACATTTTTACTTC.

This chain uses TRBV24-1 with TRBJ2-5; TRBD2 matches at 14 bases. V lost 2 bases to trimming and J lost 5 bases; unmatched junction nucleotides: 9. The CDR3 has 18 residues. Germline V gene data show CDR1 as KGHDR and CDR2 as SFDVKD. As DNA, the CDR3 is TGTGCCACCAGTGATTCACCGGGACTAGCGGGAGTGGGGGAGACCCAGTACTTC. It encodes CATSDSPGLAGVGETQYF.

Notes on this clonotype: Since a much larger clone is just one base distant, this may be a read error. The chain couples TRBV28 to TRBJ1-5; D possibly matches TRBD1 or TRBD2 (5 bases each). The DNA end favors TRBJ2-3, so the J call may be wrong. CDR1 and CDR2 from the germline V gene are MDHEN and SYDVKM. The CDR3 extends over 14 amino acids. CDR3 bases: TGTGCCCTAGCAGTAGGGGTAGGCAATCAGCCCCAGTATTTT. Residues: CALAVGVGNQPQYF.

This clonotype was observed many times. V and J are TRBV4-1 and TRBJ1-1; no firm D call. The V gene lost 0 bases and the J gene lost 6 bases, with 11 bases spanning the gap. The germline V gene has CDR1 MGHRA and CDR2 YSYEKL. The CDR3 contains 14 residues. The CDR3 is CASSQDPAGPEAFF. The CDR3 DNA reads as TGCGCCAGCAGCCAAGATCCGGCAGGCCCTGAAGCTTTCTTT.

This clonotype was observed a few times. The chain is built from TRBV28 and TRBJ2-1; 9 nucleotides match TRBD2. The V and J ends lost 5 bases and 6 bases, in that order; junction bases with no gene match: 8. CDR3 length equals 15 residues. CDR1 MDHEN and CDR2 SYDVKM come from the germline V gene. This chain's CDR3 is CASSPRVSGGNEQFF. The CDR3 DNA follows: TGTGCCAGCAGTCCCCGAGTTAGCGGGGGCAATGAGCAGTTCTTC.

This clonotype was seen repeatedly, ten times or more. Written as DNA, the CDR3 is TGCGCCAGCAGCTACGCCCGGTTCTACGAGCAGTACTTC. It encodes CASSYARFYEQYF. The chain joins TRBV5-1 to TRBJ2-7; D gene uncertain. CDR3 length equals 13 residues. Germline V lookup: CDR1 SGHRS, CDR2 YFSETQ. Trimming left V 3 bases short and J 3 bases short, with 10 bases between.

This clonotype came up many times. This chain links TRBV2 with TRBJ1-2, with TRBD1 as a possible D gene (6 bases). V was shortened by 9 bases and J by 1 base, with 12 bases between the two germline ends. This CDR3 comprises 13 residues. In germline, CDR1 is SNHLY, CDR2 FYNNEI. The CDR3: CARQDSFNYGYTF. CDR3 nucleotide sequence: TGTGCCAGACAGGACAGTTTTAACTATGGCTACACCTTC.

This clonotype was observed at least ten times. This CDR3 reads CASSPDRGGTLDTQYF. CDR3 sequence (DNA): TGTGCCAGCAGCCCGGACAGGGGAGGCACTTTGGATACGCAGTATTTT. V and J are TRBV6-6 and TRBJ2-3; 9 bases agree with TRBD1. Per the germline V gene, CDR1 is MNHNY and CDR2 is SVGAGI (reference sequence). This CDR3 is 16 amino acids long. Trimming took 6 bases from V and 6 from J; bases not matched to a gene: 13.

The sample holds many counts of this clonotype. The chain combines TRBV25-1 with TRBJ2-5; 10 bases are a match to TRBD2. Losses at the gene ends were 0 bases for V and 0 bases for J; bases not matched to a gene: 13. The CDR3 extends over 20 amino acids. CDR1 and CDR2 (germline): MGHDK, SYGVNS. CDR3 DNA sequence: TGTGCCAGCAGTGAATATCGGCTAGCGGGAGCCGCTCTGTACCAAGAGACCCAGTACTTC. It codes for CASSEYRLAGAALYQETQYF.

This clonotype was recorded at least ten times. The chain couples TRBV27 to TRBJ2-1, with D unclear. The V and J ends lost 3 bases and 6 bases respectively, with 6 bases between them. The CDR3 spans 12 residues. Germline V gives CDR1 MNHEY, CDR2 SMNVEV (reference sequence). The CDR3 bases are TGTGCCAGCAGTTTTCCCTCCAATGAGCAGTTCTTC. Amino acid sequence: CASSFPSNEQFF.

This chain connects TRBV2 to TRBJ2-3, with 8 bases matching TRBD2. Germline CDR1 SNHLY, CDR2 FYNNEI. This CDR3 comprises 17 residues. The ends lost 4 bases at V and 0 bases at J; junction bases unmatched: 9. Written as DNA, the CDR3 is TGTGCCAGCAGTGGATACAGCGGGGGCGCTAGCACAGATACGCAGTATTTT. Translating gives CASSGYSGGASTDTQYF.

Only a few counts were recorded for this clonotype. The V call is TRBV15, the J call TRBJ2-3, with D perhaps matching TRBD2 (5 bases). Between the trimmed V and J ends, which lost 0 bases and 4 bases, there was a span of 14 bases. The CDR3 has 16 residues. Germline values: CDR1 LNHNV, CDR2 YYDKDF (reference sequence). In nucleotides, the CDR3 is TGTGCCACCAGCAGAGATCGGGCGGGTGGCTCAGATACGCAGTATTTT. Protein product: CATSRDRAGGSDTQYF.

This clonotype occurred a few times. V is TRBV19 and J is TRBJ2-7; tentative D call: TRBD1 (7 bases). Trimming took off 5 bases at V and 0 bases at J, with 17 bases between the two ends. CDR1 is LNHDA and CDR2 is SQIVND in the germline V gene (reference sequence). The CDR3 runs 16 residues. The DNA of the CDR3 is TGTGCCAGTAGTGCCGCGGGACAGTCCAGCTCCTACGAGCAGTACTTC. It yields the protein CASSAAGQSSSYEQYF.

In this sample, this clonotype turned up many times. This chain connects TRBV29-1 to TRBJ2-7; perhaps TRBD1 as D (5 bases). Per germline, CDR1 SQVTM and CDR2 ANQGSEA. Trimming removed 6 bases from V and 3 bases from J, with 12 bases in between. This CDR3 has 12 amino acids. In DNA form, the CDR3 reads TGCAGCGTGGGGCAAGGAAACTACGAGCAGTACTTC. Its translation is CSVGQGNYEQYF.

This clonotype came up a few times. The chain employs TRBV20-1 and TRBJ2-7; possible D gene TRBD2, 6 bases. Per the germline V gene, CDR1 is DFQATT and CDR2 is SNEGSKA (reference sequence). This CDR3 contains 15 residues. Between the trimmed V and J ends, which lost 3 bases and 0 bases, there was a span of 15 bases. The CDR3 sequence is CSASLIAVSSYEQYF. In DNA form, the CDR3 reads TGCAGTGCTAGTCTGATAGCGGTCAGCTCCTACGAGCAGTACTTC.

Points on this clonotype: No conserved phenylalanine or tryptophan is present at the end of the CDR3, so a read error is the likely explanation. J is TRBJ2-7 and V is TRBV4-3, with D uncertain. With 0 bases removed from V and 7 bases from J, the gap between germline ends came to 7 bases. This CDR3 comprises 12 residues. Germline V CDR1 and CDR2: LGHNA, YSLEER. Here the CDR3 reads CASSQERQEQYS. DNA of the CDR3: TGCGCCAGCAGCCAAGAGAGGCAAGAGCAGTACTCC.

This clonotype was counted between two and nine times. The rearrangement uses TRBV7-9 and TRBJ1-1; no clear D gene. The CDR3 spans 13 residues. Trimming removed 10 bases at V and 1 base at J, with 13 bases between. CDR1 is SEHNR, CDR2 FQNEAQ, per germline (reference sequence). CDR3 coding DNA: TGTGCCATCTCCGACACCCCGAACACTGAAGCTTTCTTT. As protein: CAISDTPNTEAFF.

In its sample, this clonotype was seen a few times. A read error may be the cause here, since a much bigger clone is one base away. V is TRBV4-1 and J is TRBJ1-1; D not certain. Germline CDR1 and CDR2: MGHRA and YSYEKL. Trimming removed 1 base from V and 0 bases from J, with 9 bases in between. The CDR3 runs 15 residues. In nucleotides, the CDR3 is TGCGCCAGCAGCCAAGGCGTACAGATGAACACTGAAGCTTTCTTT. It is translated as CASSQGVQMNTEAFF.

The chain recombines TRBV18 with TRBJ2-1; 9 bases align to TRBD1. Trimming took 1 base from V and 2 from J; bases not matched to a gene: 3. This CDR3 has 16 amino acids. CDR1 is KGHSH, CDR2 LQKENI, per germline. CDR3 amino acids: CASSPRDRVTYNEQFF. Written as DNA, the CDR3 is TGTGCCAGCTCACCACGGGACAGGGTCACCTACAATGAGCAGTTCTTC.